Presented here are 28 T cell receptor beta chains from one specimen sequenced in a study of shared clonotypes between healthy human individuals. Naive CD8 populations comprised CD45RO-negative cells positively selected for CCR7, excluding terminally differentiated effector memory CD45RA+ cells. Repertoires were generated with immunoSEQ multiplex PCR, while TCRdb's copy carries only in-frame clones and drops some. This sample has about 2.1 million clones, with 90% to 95% found just once. The sample comprised naive CD8+ T cells from PBMCs. The receptors here all came from a man aged 18 to 30 in good health. Some clones in this sample may be carry-over from other donors' samples.

The chain uses TRBV7-8 and TRBJ1-2; TRBD1 might be the D (5 bases). This CDR3 region has 15 residues. V was trimmed by 1 base and J by 8 bases, leaving 17 bases between them. The V gene's germline CDR1 is SGHVS and CDR2 FQNEAQ. CDR3: CASSLDIGGRSGYTF. The CDR3 nucleotides are TGTGCCAGCAGCTTAGATATTGGGGGAAGGAGCGGCTACACCTTC.

The V gene is TRBV28, the J gene TRBJ2-5; tentative D call: TRBD1 (6 bases). V was cut by 4 bases and J by 5 bases, with 17 bases left in between. CDR1 and CDR2 (germline): MDHEN, SYDVKM. The CDR3 sequence is 15 residues long. The CDR3 here is CASSSYRVGLETQYF. DNA for the CDR3: TGTGCCAGCAGTTCCTACAGGGTCGGATTGGAGACCCAGTACTTC.

The chain carries TRBV28 and TRBJ1-2, with D unresolved. Trimming took 5 bases from V and 6 from J, leaving 16 bases between them. Germline V lookup: CDR1 MDHEN, CDR2 SYDVKM. The CDR3 has 14 residues. The CDR3 DNA sequence: TGTGCCAGCAGTCCCGGCAGGCGATTAAATGGCTACACCTTC. It is translated as CASSPGRRLNGYTF.

Points on this clone: The sample carries other DNA sequences with the same CDR3. The chain has TRBV2 and TRBJ2-7, with 10 bases identical to TRBD1. Per the germline V gene, CDR1 is SNHLY and CDR2 is FYNNEI. The CDR3 contains 14 residues. J was trimmed by 2 bases and V by 4 bases; bases with no gene match: 2. CDR3 amino acids: CASSAGTGAYEQYF. The CDR3 bases are TGTGCCAGCAGTGCGGGGACAGGGGCCTACGAGCAGTACTTC.

The chain has TRBV13 and TRBJ2-5; the match to TRBD1 covers 9 bases. The CDR3 totals 14 residues. Unmatched junction bases numbered 6, after V lost 5 bases and J lost 5 bases. Germline loops: CDR1 PRHDT, CDR2 FYEKMQ (reference sequence). DNA of the CDR3: TGTGCCAGCAGCGGAGACAGGGGGTGGGAGACCCAGTACTTC. Translated: CASSGDRGWETQYF.

This clone came up a few times. The chain recombines TRBV7-3 with TRBJ1-1; the D is unclear. V was clipped by 4 bases and J by 1 base, with 19 bases between them. Germline lookup yields CDR1 SGHTA and CDR2 FQGTGA. This CDR3 spans 17 amino acids. The CDR3, as DNA: TGTGCCAGCAGCTCCTCACTGCTTGGTCCGTCGAACACTGAAGCTTTCTTT. Its translation: CASSSSLLGPSNTEAFF.

Here the CDR3 reads CASSQDFPRHRDTQYF. The CDR3 DNA reads as TGCGCCAGCAGCCAAGATTTCCCCAGACACCGAGATACGCAGTATTTT. V usage is TRBV4-1 and J usage is TRBJ2-3; D is unclear. V lost 0 bases and J lost 5, with 15 bases in between. The CDR3 consists of 16 residues. The germline gives CDR1 MGHRA, CDR2 YSYEKL.

DNA of the CDR3: TGTGCCAGCAGCCAAGGAAAGCCAGACTACGAGCAGTACTTC. Its translation is CASSQGKPDYEQYF. The chain has TRBV14 and TRBJ2-7; D is ambiguous. Germline lookup yields CDR1 SGHDN and CDR2 FVKESK. Trimming shortened V by 1 base and J by 3 bases, and 10 bases separated the two germline ends. The CDR3 length is 14 residues.

The V gene is TRBV19, the J gene TRBJ2-2; TRBD1 agrees at 9 bases. Germline V lookup: CDR1 LNHDA, CDR2 SQIVND (reference sequence). CDR3 size: 21 residues. The V gene end was trimmed by 2 bases and the J gene end by 1 base; junction bases not matched to a gene: 17. The CDR3 is CASSINGDREVFLWNTGELFF. The CDR3 DNA reads as TGTGCCAGTAGTATAAACGGGGACAGGGAAGTTTTCCTGTGGAACACCGGGGAGCTGTTTTTT.

The rearrangement uses TRBV28 and TRBJ2-5; TRBD2 aligns across 8 bases. CDR1 is MDHEN, CDR2 SYDVKM, per germline. Losses at the gene ends were 3 bases for V and 3 bases for J; bases not matched to a gene: 12. There are 17 residues in the CDR3. CDR3 bases: TGTGCCAGCAGTTTCGGTTTAAGCGGGAGTACGAAAGAGACCCAGTACTTC. Residues: CASSFGLSGSTKETQYF.

The chain is built from TRBV7-3 and TRBJ2-1, with D unresolved. V was shortened by 1 base and J by 5 bases, with 12 bases between the two germline ends. The CDR3 length is 15 residues. Looked up from germline, CDR1 is SGHTA and CDR2 is FQGTGA. This CDR3 is CASSLRGSKNNEQFF. The CDR3 region has the DNA TGTGCCAGCAGCTTAAGGGGATCCAAGAACAATGAGCAGTTCTTC. Complete variable domain (other parts from reference TRBV7-3 and TRBJ2-1): GAGVSQTPSNKVTEKGKYVELRCDPISGHTALYWYRQSLGQGPEFLIYFQGTGAADDSGLPNDRFFAVRPEGSVSTLKIQRTERGDSAVYLCASSLRGSKNNEQFFGPGTRLTVL.

The V call is TRBV4-1, the J call TRBJ2-4; 8 bases fit TRBD2. The V segment lost 1 base and the J segment 1 base; nucleotides outside the gene matches: 6. The CDR3 spans 17 residues. CDR1 and CDR2 from the germline V gene are MGHRA and YSYEKL. CDR3 DNA sequence: TGCGCCAGCAGCCAAGGCACGGGAGGGTGGGCCAAAAACATTCAGTACTTC. Protein: CASSQGTGGWAKNIQYF.

The chain has TRBV14 and TRBJ2-7; D is perhaps TRBD1 (6 bases). CDR1 and CDR2 (germline): SGHDN, FVKESK. This CDR3 is 16 amino acids long. V was trimmed by 1 base and J by 2 bases, leaving 15 bases between them. The DNA of the CDR3 is TGTGCCAGCAGCCAAGGAGACAGGCCCTCGACCTACGAGCAGTACTTC. It encodes CASSQGDRPSTYEQYF.

The chain recombines TRBV9 with TRBJ1-1; a weak D match, TRBD1 (6 bases). Deletions cut 4 bases from V and 4 bases from J, with 17 bases between. The germline V gene encodes CDR1 SGDLS and CDR2 YYNGEE. This CDR3 is built from 15 residues. The CDR3: CASSTSGGAGTEAFF. Written as DNA, the CDR3 is TGTGCCAGCAGCACCTCGGGGGGGGCTGGCACTGAAGCTTTCTTT.

The rearrangement links TRBV15 to TRBJ2-2, with D tentatively TRBD1 or TRBD2 (5 bases each). The length of the CDR3 is 17 residues. The germline gives CDR1 LNHNV, CDR2 YYDKDF (reference sequence). With 4 bases removed from V and 4 bases from J, the gap between germline ends came to 19 bases. The CDR3 DNA follows: TGTGCCACCAGCATTACTTCTGGGCCAGGGACCACCGGGGAGCTGTTTTTT. It encodes CATSITSGPGTTGELFF.

The rearrangement uses TRBV7-8 and TRBJ2-3, with 10 bases aligning to TRBD2. With V trimmed by 2 bases and J by 0 bases, 5 bases remained unmatched. Germline CDR1 reads SGHVS; CDR2 reads FQNEAQ. This CDR3 has 17 residues. The CDR3 here is CASSLKREGPSTDTQYF. In nucleotides, the CDR3 is TGTGCCAGCAGCTTAAAGCGGGAGGGACCTAGCACAGATACGCAGTATTTT.

This chain links TRBV19 with TRBJ1-5; TRBD1 aligns across 8 bases. The length of the CDR3 is 17 residues. V lost 0 bases, J lost 5 bases, and 9 bases stayed unmatched. Looked up from germline, CDR1 is LNHDA and CDR2 is SQIVND (reference sequence). This CDR3 is CASSIDRTGNWDQPQHF. CDR3 coding DNA: TGTGCCAGTAGTATAGATCGGACAGGGAATTGGGATCAGCCCCAGCATTTT. Filled out from reference TRBV19 and TRBJ1-5, the complete variable domain reads DGGITQSPKYLFRKEGQNVTLSCEQNLNHDAMYWYRQDPGQGLRLIYYSQIVNDFQKGDIAEGYSVSREKKESFPLTVTSAQKNPTAFYLCASSIDRTGNWDQPQHFGDGTRLSIL.

In the case of this clone: Other DNA sequences in the sample encode the same CDR3. The chain is built from TRBV27 and TRBJ1-5, with 8 bases matching TRBD1. The CDR3 contains 14 residues. Trimming cost V 5 bases and J 7 bases; bases outside gene matches: 7. Germline V CDR1 and CDR2: MNHEY, SMNVEV (reference sequence). The CDR3 spells CASSQRTGIQPQHF. CDR3 DNA: TGTGCCAGCAGTCAAAGGACAGGGATCCAGCCCCAGCATTTT.

This sequence joins TRBV27 and TRBJ2-2; TRBD2 agrees at 11 bases. Per germline, CDR1 MNHEY and CDR2 SMNVEV (reference sequence). CDR3 size: 18 residues. V was pared by 4 bases and J by 6 bases, with 13 bases of the junction left unmatched. DNA for the CDR3: TGTGCCAGCAGTTCCCTCGTCACGTTAGCGGGAGGGCCCGGGGAGCTGTTTTTT. This encodes CASSSLVTLAGGPGELFF.

The chain is built from TRBV27 and TRBJ1-1; D is possibly TRBD1 (5 bases). Germline CDR1 reads MNHEY; CDR2 reads SMNVEV (reference sequence). V lost 6 bases and J lost 1, with 12 bases in between. This CDR3 has 14 residues. In nucleotides, the CDR3 is TGTGCCAGCAGCATGGGGACGGCGAACACTGAAGCTTTCTTT. The encoded protein is CASSMGTANTEAFF.

This rearrangement joins TRBV5-6 to TRBJ2-1, with TRBD2 identical over 11 bases. The J segment lost 6 bases and the V segment lost 4 bases, leaving 6 bases of the junction unmatched. The V gene's germline CDR1 is SGHDT and CDR2 YYEEEE. The CDR3 has 15 residues. The CDR3 DNA reads as TGTGCCAGCAGCGTAGCGGGAGGGGTAAGCAATGAGCAGTTCTTC. It is translated as CASSVAGGVSNEQFF.

Details on this clone: This sample includes further DNA sequences coding for the same CDR3. The V and J genes are TRBV5-1 and TRBJ2-7; unclear D gene. V was cut by 0 bases and J by 2 bases, with 9 bases left in between. CDR3 length equals 14 residues. Germline V CDR1 and CDR2: SGHRS, YFSETQ. CDR3: CASSLEPGPYEQYF. CDR3 sequence (DNA): TGCGCCAGCAGCTTGGAGCCCGGGCCCTACGAGCAGTACTTC.

This chain connects TRBV10-1 to TRBJ2-3; TRBD2 aligns across 10 bases. The V and J ends lost 4 bases and 4 bases, in that order; junction bases with no gene match: 2. The CDR3 is 14 residues long. CDR1 WNHNN and CDR2 SYGVQD come from the germline V gene (reference sequence). The CDR3 protein is CASSGGTSADTQYF. The CDR3 region has the DNA TGCGCCAGCAGTGGTGGGACTAGCGCAGATACGCAGTATTTT.

This chain links TRBV28 with TRBJ2-7; 10 nucleotides match TRBD2. V dropped 8 bases and J dropped 3; count of bases not matched to a gene: 13. CDR1 is MDHEN and CDR2 is SYDVKM in the germline V gene. This CDR3 comprises 16 residues. For the CDR3, the DNA is TGTGCCAGCTGGTACAGTCGGACTAGCGGAGACTACGAGCAGTACTTC. It translates to CASWYSRTSGDYEQYF.

The chain is built from TRBV7-8 and TRBJ2-1; D is unresolved. V lost 5 bases and J 6 bases, leaving 11 bases between the germline ends. Looked up from germline, CDR1 is SGHVS and CDR2 is FQNEAQ. The CDR3 contains 13 residues. CDR3 protein: CASSPLLGNEQFF. Written as DNA, the CDR3 is TGTGCCAGCAGCCCCCTACTTGGCAATGAGCAGTTCTTC.

The V gene is TRBV7-9, the J gene TRBJ2-5; weak D call: TRBD1 (6 bases). Trimming removed 5 bases from V and 5 bases from J, with 18 bases in between. Germline CDR1 is SEHNR and CDR2 is FQNEAQ (reference sequence). CDR3 length equals 15 residues. DNA for the CDR3: TGTGCCAGCAGCCAGGCGAAGGGGGAAGAGGAGACCCAGTACTTC. This gives the protein CASSQAKGEEETQYF.

J is TRBJ1-1 and V is TRBV25-1; unclear D gene. The CDR3 extends over 15 amino acids. Germline CDR1 MGHDK, CDR2 SYGVNS. Trimming left V 6 bases short and J 7 bases short, with 21 bases between. CDR3 nucleotides: TGTGCCAGCAGCCCCATTTTGGACGGGAGGCTTGAAGCTTTCTTT. The encoded protein is CASSPILDGRLEAFF.

This chain links TRBV5-6 with TRBJ1-1, with D possibly TRBD1 on 6 matching bases. CDR3 size: 15 residues. Looked up from germline, CDR1 is SGHDT and CDR2 is YYEEEE. The ends were cut back, 0 bases at V and 1 base at J, with 10 bases in the middle. CDR3 in DNA: TGTGCCAGCAGCTTGGAGGGGGGCTGGAACACTGAAGCTTTCTTT. Translating it yields CASSLEGGWNTEAFF.